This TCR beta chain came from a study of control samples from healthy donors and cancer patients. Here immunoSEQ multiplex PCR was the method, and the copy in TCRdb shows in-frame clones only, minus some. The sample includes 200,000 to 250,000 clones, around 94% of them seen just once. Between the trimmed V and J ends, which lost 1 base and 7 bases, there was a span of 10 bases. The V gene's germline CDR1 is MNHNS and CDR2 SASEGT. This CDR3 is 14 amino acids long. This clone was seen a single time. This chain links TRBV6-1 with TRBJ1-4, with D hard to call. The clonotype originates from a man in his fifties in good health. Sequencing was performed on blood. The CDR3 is CASSEGPSSEKLFF. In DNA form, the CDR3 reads TGTGCCAGCAGTGAAGGACCCTCGAGTGAAAAACTGTTTTTT.